This is a list of T cell receptor beta chains from one sample in a study of beta chain features in type 1 diabetes. Sequencing used immunoSEQ multiplex PCR; TCRdb keeps in-frame clones, though not all of them. Of roughly 610,000 clones listed, around 15% are singletons. The sequenced material came from naive CD4+ T cells from blood. The receptor set was obtained from a man between 18 and 35 years old in good health. The CDR3 runs from the conserved cysteine through the conserved F or W. Each record gives: clone size, J gene, V gene, D gene, CDR3 DNA, CDR3 protein. D genes are given only for firm matches. Clone size appears in some rows only: once, few, many, or a class for an expanded clone.

clone size: .; J gene: TRBJ1-2; V gene: TRBV5-1; D gene: TRBD1; CDR3 DNA: TGCGCCAGCAGCCCCGGGACAGGGTCTGTCTATGGCTACACCTTC; CDR3 protein: CASSPGTGSVYGYTF
clone size: few; J gene: TRBJ2-1; V gene: TRBV11-3; D gene: TRBD1; CDR3 DNA: TGTGCCAGCAGCTTAGGGGGGACAGAGCTCTACAATGAGCAGTTCTTC; CDR3 protein: CASSLGGTELYNEQFF
clone size: few; J gene: TRBJ2-6; V gene: TRBV7-2; D gene: .; CDR3 DNA: TGTGCCAGCAGCTTATCGTCAACGGGACCCTCTGGGGCCAACGTCCTGACTTTC; CDR3 protein: CASSLSSTGPSGANVLTF
clone size: .; J gene: TRBJ2-2; V gene: TRBV11-3; D gene: .; CDR3 DNA: TGTGCCAGCAGCTTAGATGGTGGGAACACCGGGGAGCTGTTTTTT; CDR3 protein: CASSLDGGNTGELFF
clone size: few; J gene: TRBJ2-1; V gene: TRBV9; D gene: .; CDR3 DNA: TGTGCCAGCAGCGCCGGATTGGGTGAGCAGTTCTTC; CDR3 protein: CASSAGLGEQFF
clone size: .; J gene: TRBJ1-1; V gene: TRBV18; D gene: .; CDR3 DNA: TGTGCCAGCTCACCGAAAGATATGAACACTGAAGCTTTCTTT; CDR3 protein: CASSPKDMNTEAFF
clone size: .; J gene: TRBJ2-7; V gene: TRBV6-5; D gene: TRBD1; CDR3 DNA: TGTGCCAGCAGTTACACGGGACAGGGGTACGAGCAGTACTTC; CDR3 protein: CASSYTGQGYEQYF
clone size: few; J gene: TRBJ2-3; V gene: TRBV7-9; D gene: .; CDR3 DNA: TGTGCCAGCAGCTTACGCAGGATAGGCCCAGATACGCAGTATTTT; CDR3 protein: CASSLRRIGPDTQYF
clone size: few; J gene: TRBJ2-3; V gene: TRBV7-3; D gene: .; CDR3 DNA: TGTGCCAGCAGCCCCTCCTGGAGCACAGATACGCAGTATTTT; CDR3 protein: CASSPSWSTDTQYF
clone size: .; J gene: TRBJ2-7; V gene: TRBV29-1; D gene: TRBD1; CDR3 DNA: TGCAGCGACACACAGGGGGACTACGAGCAGTACTTC; CDR3 protein: CSDTQGDYEQYF
clone size: many; J gene: TRBJ1-2; V gene: TRBV25-1; D gene: .; CDR3 DNA: TGTGCCAGCAGTGAACCAGCCTATGGCTACACCTTC; CDR3 protein: CASSEPAYGYTF
clone size: few; J gene: TRBJ1-1; V gene: TRBV5-4; D gene: TRBD1; CDR3 DNA: TGTGCCAGCAACCTGGATGGACAGGTCTCGACTGAAGCTTTCTTT; CDR3 protein: CASNLDGQVSTEAFF
clone size: few; J gene: TRBJ1-6; V gene: TRBV7-2; D gene: .; CDR3 DNA: TGTGCCAGCAGTTGGGCCCTTCCTTTCTATAATTCACCCCTCCACTTT; CDR3 protein: CASSWALPFYNSPLHF
clone size: .; J gene: TRBJ1-1; V gene: TRBV18; D gene: TRBD1; CDR3 DNA: TGTGCCAGCTCACCGCGGACAGGGAGCGGTGTGAACACTGAAGCTTTCTTT; CDR3 protein: CASSPRTGSGVNTEAFF
clone size: .; J gene: TRBJ2-1; V gene: TRBV7-2; D gene: .; CDR3 DNA: TGTGCCAGCAGCTCACTGACTGCGAAGGAGGGGTATGAGCAGTTCTTC; CDR3 protein: CASSSLTAKEGYEQFF
clone size: few; J gene: TRBJ2-3; V gene: TRBV29-1; D gene: TRBD1; CDR3 DNA: TGCAGCGTTGAAGGTGCAGGGGGCAGGACAGATACGCAGTATTTT; CDR3 protein: CSVEGAGGRTDTQYF
clone size: few; J gene: TRBJ2-1; V gene: TRBV19; D gene: .; CDR3 DNA: TGTGCCAGTAGTATTCGGACAGTATCCGCCTACAATGAGCAGTTCTTC; CDR3 protein: CASSIRTVSAYNEQFF
clone size: .; J gene: TRBJ2-5; V gene: TRBV5-1; D gene: TRBD2; CDR3 DNA: TGCGCCAGCAGCTTGGGATGGACTAGCCGACAAGAGACCCAGTACTTC; CDR3 protein: CASSLGWTSRQETQYF
clone size: few; J gene: TRBJ1-2; V gene: TRBV5-4; D gene: .; CDR3 DNA: TGTGCCAGCAGCTTGAGGGACGAACGCTATGGCTACACCTTC; CDR3 protein: CASSLRDERYGYTF
clone size: once; J gene: TRBJ2-7; V gene: TRBV28; D gene: TRBD2; CDR3 DNA: TGTGCCAGCAGTGTCGGGACTAGCGGGACCCGTTCCTACGAGCAGTACTTC; CDR3 protein: CASSVGTSGTRSYEQYF
clone size: .; J gene: TRBJ2-7; V gene: TRBV18; D gene: .; CDR3 DNA: TGTGCCAGCTCACCGGGGACTTCAAGCTCCTACGAGCAGTACTTC; CDR3 protein: CASSPGTSSSYEQYF
clone size: .; J gene: TRBJ2-5; V gene: TRBV9; D gene: .; CDR3 DNA: TGTGCCAGCAGCGTAGTAGGAGGGGCTAACCAAGAGACCCAGTACTTC; CDR3 protein: CASSVVGGANQETQYF
clone size: .; J gene: TRBJ1-2; V gene: TRBV4-3; D gene: .; CDR3 DNA: TGCGCCAGCAGCCAAGAAAGGGGATTTGGCTACACCTTC; CDR3 protein: CASSQERGFGYTF
clone size: .; J gene: TRBJ2-3; V gene: TRBV12-5; D gene: .; CDR3 DNA: TGTGCTAGTCAGACGGAACCCTCGGACGTCTGGCAAATTAGCACAGATACGCAGTATTTT; CDR3 protein: CASQTEPSDVWQISTDTQYF
clone size: few; J gene: TRBJ2-7; V gene: TRBV7-2; D gene: TRBD2; CDR3 DNA: TGTGCCAGCAGCCCGGGACTAGCGAGGAACGAGCAGTACTTC; CDR3 protein: CASSPGLARNEQYF
clone size: few; J gene: TRBJ2-7; V gene: TRBV9; D gene: TRBD2; CDR3 DNA: TGTGCCAGCAGCGTAGATCCGGCGGGGGCCTACGAGCAGTACTTC; CDR3 protein: CASSVDPAGAYEQYF
clone size: .; J gene: TRBJ1-2; V gene: TRBV5-4; D gene: TRBD1; CDR3 DNA: TGTGCCAGCACCCCGGGACAGACATGGTATGGCTACACCTTC; CDR3 protein: CASTPGQTWYGYTF
clone size: .; J gene: TRBJ2-7; V gene: TRBV7-9; D gene: TRBD2; CDR3 DNA: TGTGCCAGCAGCTCCCCCGGTGGACAGAGGACTAGCGGGAGAGAGCAGTACTTC; CDR3 protein: CASSSPGGQRTSGREQYF
clone size: few; J gene: TRBJ2-7; V gene: TRBV28; D gene: .; CDR3 DNA: TGTGCCAGCAGTTTATCCAGGGGTTCCTACGAGCAGTACTTC; CDR3 protein: CASSLSRGSYEQYF
clone size: few; J gene: TRBJ1-5; V gene: TRBV27; D gene: .; CDR3 DNA: TGTGCCAGCAGTTTATCGAGACAAAATCAGCCCCAGCATTTT; CDR3 protein: CASSLSRQNQPQHF
clone size: .; J gene: TRBJ2-3; V gene: TRBV6-1; D gene: TRBD2; CDR3 DNA: TGTGCCAGCAGTGAACCGGGACTACCGAGCTCGCAGTATTTT; CDR3 protein: CASSEPGLPSSQYF
clone size: few; J gene: TRBJ2-5; V gene: TRBV5-4; D gene: TRBD1; CDR3 DNA: TGTGCCAGCAGCCCACGGGACAGCCAAGAGACCCAGTACTTC; CDR3 protein: CASSPRDSQETQYF
clone size: .; J gene: TRBJ1-3; V gene: TRBV9; D gene: .; CDR3 DNA: TGTGCCAGCACCTCCAGCGAAGGGTCTGGAAACACCATATATTTT; CDR3 protein: CASTSSEGSGNTIYF
clone size: .; J gene: TRBJ1-6; V gene: TRBV30; D gene: TRBD1; CDR3 DNA: TGTGCCTGGACCGGACAGGGTGGTTCACCCCTCCACTTT; CDR3 protein: CAWTGQGGSPLHF
clone size: .; J gene: TRBJ2-7; V gene: TRBV7-9; D gene: TRBD1; CDR3 DNA: TGTGCCAGCAGCTTAGAGGGGACAGGGAGCGAGCAGTACTTC; CDR3 protein: CASSLEGTGSEQYF
clone size: .; J gene: TRBJ2-1; V gene: TRBV4-3; D gene: TRBD1; CDR3 DNA: TGCGCCAGCAGCCAAGATTGGGGACAGGGCCTCTACAATGAGCAGTTCTTC; CDR3 protein: CASSQDWGQGLYNEQFF
clone size: .; J gene: TRBJ1-1; V gene: TRBV7-2; D gene: .; CDR3 DNA: TGTGCCAGCAGCATATTACAGGTCCAAGCTTTCTTT; CDR3 protein: CASSILQVQAFF
clone size: .; J gene: TRBJ2-7; V gene: TRBV9; D gene: .; CDR3 DNA: TGTGCCAGCAGCGCCCGCGGGTCTGATACCTACGAGCAGTACTTC; CDR3 protein: CASSARGSDTYEQYF
clone size: few; J gene: TRBJ2-7; V gene: TRBV5-1; D gene: TRBD2; CDR3 DNA: TGCGCCAGCAGCTATCTAGCGGGAGTGGGCTCCTACGAGCAGTACTTC; CDR3 protein: CASSYLAGVGSYEQYF
clone size: .; J gene: TRBJ2-5; V gene: TRBV6-1; D gene: .; CDR3 DNA: TGTGCCAGCAGTTTTCGGATCCAAGAGACCCAGTACTTC; CDR3 protein: CASSFRIQETQYF